Below, 4 T cell receptor beta chains from the same sample are listed, as sequenced in a study of blood T cells in healthy people across ages. A sample-barcoded 5' primer and a J-beta primer mix were used in a second PCR of about 6 to 11 cycles. A single record per CDR3 protein comes from TCRdb applying MiXCR to the 5' RACE reads. The table records 500,000 to 600,000 distinct CDR3 sequences, roughly 29% of them present only once. The sequenced material came from blood. The receptor source for this set is an older woman in good health.

The V and J genes are TRBV29-1 and TRBJ1-1, with a possible D match to TRBD1 (6 bases). This CDR3 spans 13 amino acids. Germline V gene data show CDR1 as SQVTM and CDR2 as ANQGSEA. V was shortened by 7 bases and J by 3 bases, with 15 bases between the two germline ends. CDR3 DNA sequence: TGCAGCGGTGCCAGGGGACTATACACTGAAGCTTTCTTT. Amino acids: CSGARGLYTEAFF. Complete variable domain (other parts from reference TRBV29-1 and TRBJ1-1): SAVISQKPSRDICQRGTSLTIQCQVDSQVTMMFWYRQQPGQSLTLIATANQGSEATYESGFVIDKFPISRPNLTFSTLTVSNMSPEDSSIYLCSGARGLYTEAFFGQGTRLTVV.

CDR3 sequence (DNA): TGCAGTGCGCGGGGCCTGACCTATGGCTACACCTTC. Protein sequence: CSARGLTYGYTF. The chain employs TRBV20-1 and TRBJ1-2, with D possibly matching TRBD1 (5 bases). Trimming took 6 bases from V and 4 from J, leaving 12 bases between them. Germline assignment: CDR1 DFQATT and CDR2 SNEGSKA (reference sequence). The CDR3 has 12 residues.

The chain is built from TRBV12-3 or TRBV12-4 and TRBJ2-3; 10 bases match TRBD2. The CDR3 runs 16 residues. The V gene end was trimmed by 3 bases and the J gene end by 0 bases; junction bases not matched to a gene: 3. CDR3 sequence reads: CASSLSGGDSTDTQYF. In DNA, the CDR3 is TGTGCCAGCAGTTTGAGCGGGGGGGACAGCACAGATACGCAGTATTTT.

The chain combines TRBV5-5 with TRBJ2-2; D may match TRBD1 or TRBD2 (5 bases each). The CDR3 contains 15 residues. CDR1 SGHKS and CDR2 YYEKEE come from the germline V gene (reference sequence). V lost 4 bases, J lost 1 base, and 11 bases lay in between. This CDR3 reads CASSTGTGNTGELFF. CDR3 in DNA: TGTGCCAGCAGCACCGGGACGGGGAACACCGGGGAGCTGTTTTTT.